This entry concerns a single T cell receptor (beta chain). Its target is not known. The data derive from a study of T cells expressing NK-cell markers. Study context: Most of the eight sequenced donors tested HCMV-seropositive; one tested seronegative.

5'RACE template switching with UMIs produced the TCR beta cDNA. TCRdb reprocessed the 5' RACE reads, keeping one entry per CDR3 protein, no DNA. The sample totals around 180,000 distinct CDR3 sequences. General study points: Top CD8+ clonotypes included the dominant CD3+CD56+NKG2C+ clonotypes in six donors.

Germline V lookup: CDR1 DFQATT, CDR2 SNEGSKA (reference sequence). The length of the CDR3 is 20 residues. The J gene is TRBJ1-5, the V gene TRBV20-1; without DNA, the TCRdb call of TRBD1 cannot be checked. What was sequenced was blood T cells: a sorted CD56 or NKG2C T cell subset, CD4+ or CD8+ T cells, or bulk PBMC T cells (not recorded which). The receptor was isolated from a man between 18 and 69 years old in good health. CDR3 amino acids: CSARDKRDRGISYSNQPQHF.